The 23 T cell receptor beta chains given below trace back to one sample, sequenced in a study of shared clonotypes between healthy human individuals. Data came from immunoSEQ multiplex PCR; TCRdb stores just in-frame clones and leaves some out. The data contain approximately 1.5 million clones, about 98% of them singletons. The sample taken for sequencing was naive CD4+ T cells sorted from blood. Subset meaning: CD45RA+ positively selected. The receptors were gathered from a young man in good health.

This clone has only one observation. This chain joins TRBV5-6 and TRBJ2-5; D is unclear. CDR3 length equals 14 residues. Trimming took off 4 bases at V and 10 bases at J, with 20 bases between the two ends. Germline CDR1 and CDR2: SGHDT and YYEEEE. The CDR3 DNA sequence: TGTGCCAGCAGCCGCCCTGGCAGGTTAGAGCTCCAGTACTTC. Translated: CASSRPGRLELQYF.

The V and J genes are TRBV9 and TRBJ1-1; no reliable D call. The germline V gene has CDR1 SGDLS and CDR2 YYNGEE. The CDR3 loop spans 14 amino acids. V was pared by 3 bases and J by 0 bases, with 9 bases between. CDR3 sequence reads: CASSGTSMNTEAFF. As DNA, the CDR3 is TGTGCCAGCAGCGGGACGTCGATGAACACTGAAGCTTTCTTT.

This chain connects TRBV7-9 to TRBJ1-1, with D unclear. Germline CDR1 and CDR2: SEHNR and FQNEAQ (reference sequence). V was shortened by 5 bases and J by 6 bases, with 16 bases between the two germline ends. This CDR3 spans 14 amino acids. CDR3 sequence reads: CASSLHLGSAEAFF. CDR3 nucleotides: TGTGCCAGCAGCCTACATTTGGGTAGCGCTGAAGCTTTCTTT. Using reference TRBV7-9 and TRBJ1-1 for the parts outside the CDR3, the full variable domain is DTGVSQNPRHKITKRGQNVTFRCDPISEHNRLYWYRQTLGQGPEFLTYFQNEAQLEKSRLLSDRFSAERPKGSFSTLEIQRTEQGDSAMYLCASSLHLGSAEAFFGQGTRLTVV.

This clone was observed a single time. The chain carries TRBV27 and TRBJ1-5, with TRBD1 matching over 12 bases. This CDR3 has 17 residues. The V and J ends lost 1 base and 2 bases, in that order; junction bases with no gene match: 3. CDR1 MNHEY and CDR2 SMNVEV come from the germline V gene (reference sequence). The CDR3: CASSLFGDRGRNQPQHF. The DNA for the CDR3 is TGTGCCAGCAGTTTATTCGGGGACAGGGGGCGCAATCAGCCCCAGCATTTT.

CDR3 amino acids: CAISEPPGVYEQYF. The DNA for the CDR3 is TGTGCCATCAGTGAGCCGCCAGGGGTCTACGAGCAGTACTTC. V gene TRBV10-3 combines with J gene TRBJ2-7; a possible D gene is TRBD1 (6 bases). V lost 2 bases and J lost 3, with 11 bases in between. Germline CDR1 reads ENHRY; CDR2 reads SYGVKD. The length of the CDR3 is 14 residues.

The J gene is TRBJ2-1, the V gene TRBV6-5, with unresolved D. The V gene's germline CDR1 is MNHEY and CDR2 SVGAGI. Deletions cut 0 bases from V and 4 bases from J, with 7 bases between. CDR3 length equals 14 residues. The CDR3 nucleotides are TGTGCCAGCAGTTACTCTCGGCAATACAATGAGCAGTTCTTC. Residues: CASSYSRQYNEQFF.

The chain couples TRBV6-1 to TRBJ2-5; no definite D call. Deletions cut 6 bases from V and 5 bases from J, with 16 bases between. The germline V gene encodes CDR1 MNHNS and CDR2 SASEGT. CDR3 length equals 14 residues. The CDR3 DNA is TGTGCCAGCAGGTCGGGCCCTGATATGGAGACCCAGTACTTC. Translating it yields CASRSGPDMETQYF.

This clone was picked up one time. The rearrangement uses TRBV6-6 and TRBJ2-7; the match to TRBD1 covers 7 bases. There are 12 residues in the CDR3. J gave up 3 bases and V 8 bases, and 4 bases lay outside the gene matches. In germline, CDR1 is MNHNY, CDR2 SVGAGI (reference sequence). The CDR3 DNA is TGTGCCAGCTGGACAGGCTACTACGAGCAGTACTTC. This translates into CASWTGYYEQYF.

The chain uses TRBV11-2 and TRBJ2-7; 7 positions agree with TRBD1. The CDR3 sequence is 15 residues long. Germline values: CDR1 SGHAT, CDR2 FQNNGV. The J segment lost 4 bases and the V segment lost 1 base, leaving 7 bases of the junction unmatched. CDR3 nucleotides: TGTGCCAGCAGCTTAGTGAGGACAGGATTTTACGAGCAGTACTTC. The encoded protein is CASSLVRTGFYEQYF. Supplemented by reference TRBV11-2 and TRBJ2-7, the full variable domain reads EAGVAQSPRYKIIEKRQSVAFWCNPISGHATLYWYQQILGQGPKLLIQFQNNGVVDDSQLPKDRFSAERLKGVDSTLKIQPAKLEDSAVYLCASSLVRTGFYEQYFGPGTRLTVT.

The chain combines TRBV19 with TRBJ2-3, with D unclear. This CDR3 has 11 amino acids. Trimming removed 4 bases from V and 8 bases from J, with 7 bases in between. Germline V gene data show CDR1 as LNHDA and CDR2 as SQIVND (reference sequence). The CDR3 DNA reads TGTGCCAGTAGTACATCGGGTACGCAGTATTTT. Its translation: CASSTSGTQYF.

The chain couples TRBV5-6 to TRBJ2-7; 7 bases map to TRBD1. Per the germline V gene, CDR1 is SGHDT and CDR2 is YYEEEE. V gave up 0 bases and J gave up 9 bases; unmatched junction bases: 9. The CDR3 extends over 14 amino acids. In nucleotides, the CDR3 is TGTGCCAGCAGCTTGGGATCAGGGGGAAGGGTGCAGTACTTC. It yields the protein CASSLGSGGRVQYF. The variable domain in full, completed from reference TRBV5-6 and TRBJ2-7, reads DAGVTQSPTHLIKTRGQQVTLRCSPKSGHDTVSWYQQALGQGPQFIFQYYEEEERQRGNFPDRFSGHQFPNYSSELNVNALLLGDSALYLCASSLGSGGRVQYFGPGTRLTVT.

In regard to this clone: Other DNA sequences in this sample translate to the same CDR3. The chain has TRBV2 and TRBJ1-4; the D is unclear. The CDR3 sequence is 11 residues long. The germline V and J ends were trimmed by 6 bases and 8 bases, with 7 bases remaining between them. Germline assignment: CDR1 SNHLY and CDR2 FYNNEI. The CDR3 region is CASSKGEKLFF. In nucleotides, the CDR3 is TGTGCCAGCAGCAAGGGAGAAAAACTGTTTTTT.

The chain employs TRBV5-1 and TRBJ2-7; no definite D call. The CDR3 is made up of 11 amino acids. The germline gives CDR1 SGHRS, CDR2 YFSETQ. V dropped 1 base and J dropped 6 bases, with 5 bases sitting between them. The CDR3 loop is CASSLYSEQYF. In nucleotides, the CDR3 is TGCGCCAGCAGCTTGTATTCCGAGCAGTACTTC.

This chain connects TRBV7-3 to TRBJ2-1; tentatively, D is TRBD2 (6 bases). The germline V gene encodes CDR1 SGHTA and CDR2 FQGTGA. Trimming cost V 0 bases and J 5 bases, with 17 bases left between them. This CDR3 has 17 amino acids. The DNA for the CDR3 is TGTGCCAGCAGCTTAACCATGACTAGTGGTTCTCACAATGAGCAGTTCTTC. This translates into CASSLTMTSGSHNEQFF. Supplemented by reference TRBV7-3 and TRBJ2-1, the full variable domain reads GAGVSQTPSNKVTEKGKYVELRCDPISGHTALYWYRQSLGQGPEFLIYFQGTGAADDSGLPNDRFFAVRPEGSVSTLKIQRTERGDSAVYLCASSLTMTSGSHNEQFFGPGTRLTVL.

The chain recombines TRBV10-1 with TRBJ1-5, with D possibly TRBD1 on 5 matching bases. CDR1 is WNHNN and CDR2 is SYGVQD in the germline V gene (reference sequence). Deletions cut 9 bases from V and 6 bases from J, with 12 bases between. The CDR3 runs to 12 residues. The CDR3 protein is CARSQASQPQHF. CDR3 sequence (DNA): TGCGCCAGGTCACAGGCAAGTCAGCCCCAGCATTTT.

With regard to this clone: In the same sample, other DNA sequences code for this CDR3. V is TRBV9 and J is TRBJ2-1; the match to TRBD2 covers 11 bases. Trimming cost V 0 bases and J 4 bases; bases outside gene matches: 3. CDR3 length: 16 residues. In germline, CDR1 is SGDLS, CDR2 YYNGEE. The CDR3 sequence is CASSVGGLAAYNEQFF. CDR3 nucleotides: TGTGCCAGCAGCGTAGGGGGACTAGCGGCATACAATGAGCAGTTCTTC.

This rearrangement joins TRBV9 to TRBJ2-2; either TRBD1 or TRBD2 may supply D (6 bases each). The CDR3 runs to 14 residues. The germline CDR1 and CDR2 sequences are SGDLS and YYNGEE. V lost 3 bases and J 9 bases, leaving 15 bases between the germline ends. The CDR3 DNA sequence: TGTGCCAGCAGCGCTTCCGGGGGCGGCCGGGAGCTGTTTTTT. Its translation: CASSASGGGRELFF.

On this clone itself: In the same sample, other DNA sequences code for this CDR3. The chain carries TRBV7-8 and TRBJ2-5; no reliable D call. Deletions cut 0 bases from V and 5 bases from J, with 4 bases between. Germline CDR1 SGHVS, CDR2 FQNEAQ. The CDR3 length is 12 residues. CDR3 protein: CASSLAGETQYF. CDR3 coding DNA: TGTGCCAGCAGCTTAGCCGGGGAGACCCAGTACTTC.

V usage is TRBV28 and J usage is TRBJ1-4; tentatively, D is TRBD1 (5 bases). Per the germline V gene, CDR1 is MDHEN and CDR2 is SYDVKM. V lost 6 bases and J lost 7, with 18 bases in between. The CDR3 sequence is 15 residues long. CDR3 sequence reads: CASSRPAGRGEKLFF. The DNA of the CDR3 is TGTGCCAGCAGCCGCCCGGCGGGGCGCGGTGAAAAACTGTTTTTT.

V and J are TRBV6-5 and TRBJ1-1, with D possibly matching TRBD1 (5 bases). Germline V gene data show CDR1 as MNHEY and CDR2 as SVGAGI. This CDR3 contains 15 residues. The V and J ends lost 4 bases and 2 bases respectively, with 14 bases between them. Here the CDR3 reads CASSFQKGFNTEAFF. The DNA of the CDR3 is TGTGCCAGCAGTTTCCAAAAGGGGTTTAACACTGAAGCTTTCTTT.

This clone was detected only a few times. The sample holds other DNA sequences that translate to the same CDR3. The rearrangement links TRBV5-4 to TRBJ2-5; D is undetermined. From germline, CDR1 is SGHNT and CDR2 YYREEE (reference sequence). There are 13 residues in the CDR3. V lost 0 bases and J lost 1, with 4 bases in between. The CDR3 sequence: CASSLGSQETQYF. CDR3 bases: TGTGCCAGCAGCTTGGGCAGCCAAGAGACCCAGTACTTC.

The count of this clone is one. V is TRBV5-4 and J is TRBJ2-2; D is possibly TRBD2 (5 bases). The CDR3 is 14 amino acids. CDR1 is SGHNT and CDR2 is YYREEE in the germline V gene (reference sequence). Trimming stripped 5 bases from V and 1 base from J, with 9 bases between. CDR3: CASSSEGNTGELFF. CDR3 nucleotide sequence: TGTGCCAGCAGTTCCGAGGGGAACACCGGGGAGCTGTTTTTT.

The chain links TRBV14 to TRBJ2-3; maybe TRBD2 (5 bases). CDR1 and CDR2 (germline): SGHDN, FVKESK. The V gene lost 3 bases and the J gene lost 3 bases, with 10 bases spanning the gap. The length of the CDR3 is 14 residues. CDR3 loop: CASSQTRRTDTQYF. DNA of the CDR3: TGTGCCAGCAGCCAGACTCGGAGGACAGATACGCAGTATTTT.